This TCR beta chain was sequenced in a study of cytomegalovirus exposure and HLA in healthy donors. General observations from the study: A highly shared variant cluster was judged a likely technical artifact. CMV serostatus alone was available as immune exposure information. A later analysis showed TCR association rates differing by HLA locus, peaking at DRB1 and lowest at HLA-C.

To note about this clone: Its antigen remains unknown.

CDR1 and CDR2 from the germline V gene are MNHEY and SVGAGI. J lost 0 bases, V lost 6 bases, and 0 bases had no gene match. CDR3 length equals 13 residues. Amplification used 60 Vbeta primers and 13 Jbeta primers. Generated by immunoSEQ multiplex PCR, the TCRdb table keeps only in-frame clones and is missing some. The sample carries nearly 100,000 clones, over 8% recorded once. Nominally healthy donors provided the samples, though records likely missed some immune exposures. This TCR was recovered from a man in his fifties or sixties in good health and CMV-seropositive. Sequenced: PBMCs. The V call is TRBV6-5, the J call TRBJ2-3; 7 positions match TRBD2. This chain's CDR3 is CASRGLSTDTQYF. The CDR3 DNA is TGTGCCAGCAGGGGACTAAGCACAGATACGCAGTATTTT.